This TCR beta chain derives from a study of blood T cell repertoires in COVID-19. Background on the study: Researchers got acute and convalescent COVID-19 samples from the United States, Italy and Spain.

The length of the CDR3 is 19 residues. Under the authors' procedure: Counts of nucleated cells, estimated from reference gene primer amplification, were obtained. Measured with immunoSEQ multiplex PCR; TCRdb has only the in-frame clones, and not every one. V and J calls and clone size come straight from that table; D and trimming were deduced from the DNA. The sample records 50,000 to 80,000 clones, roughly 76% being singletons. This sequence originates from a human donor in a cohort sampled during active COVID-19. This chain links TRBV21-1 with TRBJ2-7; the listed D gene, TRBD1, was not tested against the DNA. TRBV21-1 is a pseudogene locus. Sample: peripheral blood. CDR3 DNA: TGTGCCAGCAGCAAAGAAGCCTACAGGGGTTGGGGACCTGATGACGAGCAGTACTTC. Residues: CASSKEAYRGWGPDDEQYF.